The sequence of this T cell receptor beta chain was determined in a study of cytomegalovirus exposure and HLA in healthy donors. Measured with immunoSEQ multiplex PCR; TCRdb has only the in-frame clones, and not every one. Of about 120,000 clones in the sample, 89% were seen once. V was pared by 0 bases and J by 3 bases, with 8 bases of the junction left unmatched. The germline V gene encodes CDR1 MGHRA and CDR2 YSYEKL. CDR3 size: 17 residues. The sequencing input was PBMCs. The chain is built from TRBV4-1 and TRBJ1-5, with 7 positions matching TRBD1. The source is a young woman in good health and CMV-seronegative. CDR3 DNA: TGCGCCAGCAGCCAAGATCTCTGGACAGGATTCAATCAGCCCCAGCATTTT. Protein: CASSQDLWTGFNQPQHF.